The T cell receptor beta chain under discussion was sequenced for a study of blood T cell repertoires in COVID-19 (dated by TCRdb to 2018 to 2020). For the wider study: Samples from collaborators originated in the United States, Italy and Spain and spanned both the acute and convalescent phases of COVID-19. The dataset comprised deeply sampled blood TCRbeta repertoires from subjects exposed to, actively infected with, or recovered from COVID-19. The samples were drawn from two sources: the first 160 participants of the ongoing ImmuneRACE study, and fewer than 1,500 subjects contributed by 6 global collaborators. The repertoires were made available in a free public database intended to serve as a resource for research on the immune response to SARS-CoV-2. The material from the prospective study consisted of cDNA or gDNA derived from T cells, B-cell-depleted T cells, or PBMCs. A de-identified subject ID, COVID-19 status, age in years and sex were almost always included in the sample metadata. HLA class I and class II types, where available, came from metadata supplied by the sample provider rather than from assay-based typing.

With regard to this clone: Its antigen target is currently unknown. The input lacks base qualities; no much larger clone sits a single base away.

TCRbeta CDR3 regions were amplified from genomic DNA using the immunoSEQ Assay, a bias-controlled multiplex PCR. In the original analysis: The number of nucleated cells in each sample was estimated from the amplification of reference gene primers within the assay. To quantify the absolute abundance of each unique TCRbeta CDR3 rearrangement, sequence reads were collapsed and filtered. For each sample, productive Simpson clonality was calculated as the square root of Simpson's diversity index over productive rearrangements. TCRdb took this table from immuneACCESS and kept in-frame rearrangements with V and J called. Such tables lack part of the clones; where checked against another copy, unresolved V genes explain under half of the gap, and the rest is unexplained. The V and J calls and the clone size are those of that table, but D and trimming were determined from the DNA. Recorded for this sample are 190,000 or so clones; 86% of them occurred a single time. More than 4% of the sample goes to the ten largest clones.

What the work shows at the level of the full study, not this receptor alone: The amount of clinical and demographic metadata varied by source and participant and was provided uncurated.

Participants in the prospective study were aged about 18 to 100 years, lived in under 30 United States geographic areas, and enrolled through a virtual design. To assign participants to cohorts, the prospective study relied on clinical history that participants themselves reported in a screening survey and a study questionnaire. Exposed participants had been in contact, within 2 weeks of entering the study, with a person who had a PCR-confirmed or clinician-diagnosed case of COVID-19. In the prospective study, whole blood, serum and a nasopharyngeal or oropharyngeal swab were collected from each participant by mobile phlebotomists. Over a roughly 2-month period, participants in the prospective study had the option of providing additional blood draws and questionnaires. Before DNA extraction, blood samples from the prospective study were shipped at room temperature or frozen. The CDR3 goes from the cysteine to the phenylalanine over 14 residues. The read is trimmed to its CDR3 DNA, 42 bases read in frame from base 1. Germline trimming: 1 base from V, 8 bases from J; junction bases outside gene matches: 3. The germline V gene provides CDR1 SGHVS and CDR2 FNYEAQ.

Specimen: PBMCs or T cells enriched from blood (not recorded which). The clonotype was recovered from a woman aged 30 to 39 who had been exposed to COVID-19. The chain joins TRBV7-6 to TRBJ2-4; 9 middle bases align to TRBD1. The DNA sequence is TGTGCCAGCAGCTTAGGACAGGGGGTCGACATTCAGTACTTC. Its protein reads: CASSLGQGVDIQYF.